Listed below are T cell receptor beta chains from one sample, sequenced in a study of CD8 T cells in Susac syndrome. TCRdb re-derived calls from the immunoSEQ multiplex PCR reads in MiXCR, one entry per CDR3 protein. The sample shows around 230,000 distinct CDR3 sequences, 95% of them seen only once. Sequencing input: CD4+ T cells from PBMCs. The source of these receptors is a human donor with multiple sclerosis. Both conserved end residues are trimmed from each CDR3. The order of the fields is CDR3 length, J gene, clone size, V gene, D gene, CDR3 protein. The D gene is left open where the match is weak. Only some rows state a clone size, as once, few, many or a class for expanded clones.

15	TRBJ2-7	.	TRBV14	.	ASSQEEWGLAVYEQY
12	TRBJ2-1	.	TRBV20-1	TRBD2	SARAGGGYNEQF
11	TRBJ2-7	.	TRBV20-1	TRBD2	SVTTSGDYEQY
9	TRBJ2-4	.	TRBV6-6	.	ASKNGDIQY
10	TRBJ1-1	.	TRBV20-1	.	RGLALNTEAF
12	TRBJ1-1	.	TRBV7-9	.	ASSLAEGSTEAF
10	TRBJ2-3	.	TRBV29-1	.	SGEKSADTQY
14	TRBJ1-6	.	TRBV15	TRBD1	ATSRGDRGYNSPLH
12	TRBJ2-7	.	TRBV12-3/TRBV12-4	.	ASTLGGYPYEQY
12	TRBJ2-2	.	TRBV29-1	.	SAEQGGRTGELF
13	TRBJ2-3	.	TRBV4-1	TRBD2	ASSRLAGTADTQY
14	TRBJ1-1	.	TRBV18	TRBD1	ASSPSGQGYDTEAF
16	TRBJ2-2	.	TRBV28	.	ASSLSRLGEKITGELF
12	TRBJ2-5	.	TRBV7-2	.	ASSPASEWETQY
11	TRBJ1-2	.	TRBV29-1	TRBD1	SVTRGPNYGYT
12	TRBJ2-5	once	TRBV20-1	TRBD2	SARRGSSQAAQY
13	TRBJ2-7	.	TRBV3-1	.	ASSPGGGGAYEQY
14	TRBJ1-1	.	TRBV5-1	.	ASSLEVGRAGTEAF
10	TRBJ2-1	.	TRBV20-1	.	SARKVSHEQF
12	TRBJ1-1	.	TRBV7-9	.	ASSFGALNTEAF
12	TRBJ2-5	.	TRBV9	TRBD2	ASSPGTSGETQY
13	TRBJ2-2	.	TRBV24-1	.	ATSDGSLGTGELF
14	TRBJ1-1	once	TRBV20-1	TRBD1	SAPTYSTGGNTEAF
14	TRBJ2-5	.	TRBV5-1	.	ASSLEARQGIETQY
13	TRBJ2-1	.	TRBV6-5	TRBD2	ASSNPSGGAREQF
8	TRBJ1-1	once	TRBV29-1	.	SVVGEKAF
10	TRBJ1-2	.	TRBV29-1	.	SAQTGPYGYT
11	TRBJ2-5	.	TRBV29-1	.	SGRGGHQETQY
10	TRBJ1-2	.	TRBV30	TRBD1	ALQGTNYGYT
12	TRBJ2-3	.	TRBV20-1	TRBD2	SASTSGGGDTQY
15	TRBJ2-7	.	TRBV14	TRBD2	ASSRGREHPGTYEQY
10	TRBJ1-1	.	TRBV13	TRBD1	ASSIRDSEAF
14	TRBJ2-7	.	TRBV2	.	ASTKTAKPKAYEQY
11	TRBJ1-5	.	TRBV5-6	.	ASSLLRHQPQH
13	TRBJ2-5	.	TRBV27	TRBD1	ASRPGTGASRTQY
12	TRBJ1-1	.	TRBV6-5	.	ASSYSRRQPEAF
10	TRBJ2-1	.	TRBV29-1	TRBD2	SGGELAGEQF
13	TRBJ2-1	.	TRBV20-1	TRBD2	SARAPSGSPYEQF